Below, 17 T cell receptor beta chains from the same sample are listed, as sequenced in a study of a mutant IDH1 vaccine in newly diagnosed glioma. As to time point: week 11, during vaccination. Each vaccine dose was 300 ug of mutant IDH1 20-mer peptide, with topical imiquimod. No antigen has been assigned to these receptors. The method was immunoSEQ multiplex PCR; TCRdb's version includes in-frame clones alone and lacks a portion of them. The repertoire holds 100,000 to 120,000 clones, approximately 87% seen once, with more than 0.55% in the top ten. Sequences were derived from PBMCs, sampled from a glioma patient whose treatment included an IDH1 peptide vaccine. These receptors originate from a woman aged 45-60 years with glioma.

CDR3 DNA sequence: TGTGCCAGCAGCTCTAGCGGTACTAGCACAGATACGCAGTATTTT. Protein product: CASSSSGTSTDTQYF. This sequence joins TRBV28 and TRBJ2-3; 7 nucleotides line up with TRBD2. The germline CDR1 and CDR2 sequences are MDHEN and SYDVKM. The CDR3 has 15 amino acids. J was trimmed by 0 bases and V by 6 bases; bases with no gene match: 6. The variable domain in full, completed from reference TRBV28 and TRBJ2-3, reads DVKVTQSSRYLVKRTGEKVFLECVQDMDHENMFWYRQDPGLGLRLIYFSYDVKMKEKGDIPEGYSVSREKKERFSLILESASTNQTSMYLCASSSSGTSTDTQYFGPGTRLTVL.

The chain carries TRBV6-1 and TRBJ1-5; TRBD1 aligns across 8 bases. Per germline, CDR1 MNHNS and CDR2 SASEGT. V lost 5 bases to trimming and J lost 5 bases; unmatched junction nucleotides: 5. The CDR3 totals 14 residues. The CDR3 protein is CASSRTGSDQPQHF. In DNA, the CDR3 is TGTGCCAGCAGTAGGACAGGGTCTGATCAGCCCCAGCATTTT.

V and J are TRBV6-1 and TRBJ1-3; no reliable D call. In germline, CDR1 is MNHNS, CDR2 SASEGT. The length of the CDR3 is 14 residues. V lost 5 bases to trimming and J lost 0 bases, with 8 bases between them. The CDR3 sequence: CASSRTVSGNTIYF. In DNA form, the CDR3 reads TGTGCCAGCAGTAGAACAGTCTCTGGAAACACCATATATTTT.

This clone was detected once. V and J are TRBV6-4 and TRBJ1-2; TRBD1 is a possible D gene (5 bases). The length of the CDR3 is 15 residues. Germline assignment: CDR1 MRHNA and CDR2 SNTAGT. Trimming pared 4 bases from V and 2 bases from J, leaving 14 bases between. The CDR3 sequence: CASSGSRGGNYGYTF. The CDR3 DNA sequence: TGTGCCAGCAGTGGGAGTAGGGGAGGGAACTATGGCTACACCTTC.

This chain links TRBV6-1 with TRBJ1-2, with D perhaps matching TRBD1 (6 bases). Trimming cost V 8 bases and J 0 bases, with 10 bases left between them. This CDR3 is built from 13 residues. The germline V gene has CDR1 MNHNS and CDR2 SASEGT. DNA of the CDR3: TGTGCCAGCCGGGACACTGCTAACTATGGCTACACCTTC. Translation gives CASRDTANYGYTF.

The chain couples TRBV7-3 to TRBJ2-1; D call uncertain. Germline values: CDR1 SGHTA, CDR2 FQGTGA. CDR3 length: 13 residues. Trimming shortened V by 1 base and J by 9 bases, and 10 bases separated the two germline ends. The CDR3 bases are TGTGCCAGCAGCTTAATTGGCCGCGGTGAGCAGTTCTTC. Translated: CASSLIGRGEQFF. Complete variable domain (other parts from reference TRBV7-3 and TRBJ2-1): GAGVSQTPSNKVTEKGKYVELRCDPISGHTALYWYRQSLGQGPEFLIYFQGTGAADDSGLPNDRFFAVRPEGSVSTLKIQRTERGDSAVYLCASSLIGRGEQFFGPGTRLTVL.

This chain joins TRBV7-9 and TRBJ1-1; perhaps TRBD1 as D (5 bases). Germline V gene data show CDR1 as SEHNR and CDR2 as FQNEAQ (reference sequence). The V gene lost 1 base and the J gene lost 3 bases, with 18 bases spanning the gap. This CDR3 comprises 17 residues. The CDR3 region is CASSLGGGAAWDTEAFF. As DNA, the CDR3 is TGTGCCAGCAGCTTAGGGGGCGGGGCAGCTTGGGACACTGAAGCTTTCTTT.

The chain carries TRBV19 and TRBJ2-1; 12 bases are shared with TRBD1. This CDR3 has 16 residues. Trimming removed 5 bases from V and 6 bases from J; junction bases left unmatched: 8. Germline V lookup: CDR1 LNHDA, CDR2 SQIVND (reference sequence). The CDR3 DNA sequence: TGTGCCAGTAGTCTACTCCGGGACAGGGGGCCCAATGAGCAGTTCTTC. This codes for CASSLLRDRGPNEQFF. Full variable domain (rest looked up from reference TRBV19 and TRBJ2-1): DGGITQSPKYLFRKEGQNVTLSCEQNLNHDAMYWYRQDPGQGLRLIYYSQIVNDFQKGDIAEGYSVSREKKESFPLTVTSAQKNPTAFYLCASSLLRDRGPNEQFFGPGTRLTVL.

V usage is TRBV7-3 and J usage is TRBJ2-5; TRBD2 aligns across 7 bases. Germline V CDR1 and CDR2: SGHTA, FQGTGA. The CDR3 length is 15 residues. The V gene end was trimmed by 5 bases and the J gene end by 2 bases; junction bases not matched to a gene: 8. CDR3 sequence (DNA): TGTGCCAGCAGCCCCGGGACTACCCTTCAAGAGACCCAGTACTTC. Its protein is CASSPGTTLQETQYF.

The chain is built from TRBV2 and TRBJ2-1; the match to TRBD1 covers 7 bases. The length of the CDR3 is 11 residues. Germline V gene data show CDR1 as SNHLY and CDR2 as FYNNEI. V was pared by 6 bases and J by 10 bases, with 3 bases of the junction left unmatched. The CDR3 region is CASRKDREQFF. The CDR3 bases are TGTGCCAGCAGGAAGGACAGGGAGCAGTTCTTC.

This chain joins TRBV28 and TRBJ1-2; 7 bases fit TRBD1. The junction had 11 bases not matched to a gene; V was cut back by 5 bases and J by 5 bases. Germline values: CDR1 MDHEN, CDR2 SYDVKM. The CDR3 contains 15 residues. CDR3 residues: CASSPRDRVSYGYTF. The CDR3 DNA is TGTGCCAGCAGTCCTCGGGACAGAGTGAGTTATGGCTACACCTTC.

The chain recombines TRBV28 with TRBJ2-5, with D uncertain. Germline V gene lookup returns CDR1 MDHEN and CDR2 SYDVKM. V was cut by 3 bases and J by 3 bases, with 8 bases left in between. This CDR3 spans 13 amino acids. The CDR3 reads CASSFLAEETQYF. In DNA, the CDR3 is TGTGCCAGCAGTTTCTTAGCCGAAGAGACCCAGTACTTC.

This clone has more than one count but fewer than ten. The V gene is TRBV7-3, the J gene TRBJ2-2; TRBD2 matches 11 bases. Germline loops: CDR1 SGHTA, CDR2 FQGTGA. The CDR3 sequence is 16 residues long. V trimming: 5 bases; J trimming: 4 bases; junction bases outside the gene matches: 6. In DNA, the CDR3 is TGTGCCAGCAGCCCCGGGACTAGCGGTATCACCGGGGAGCTGTTTTTT. Its translation: CASSPGTSGITGELFF.

This rearrangement joins TRBV7-9 to TRBJ1-1; no reliable D call. Trimming cost V 5 bases and J 4 bases, with 17 bases left between them. The CDR3 loop spans 15 amino acids. Germline V gives CDR1 SEHNR, CDR2 FQNEAQ (reference sequence). The CDR3 DNA is TGTGCCAGCAGCCCCCCGGGAAGGCTCTCCACTGAAGCTTTCTTT. It is translated as CASSPPGRLSTEAFF.

The chain has TRBV5-6 and TRBJ2-2, with TRBD1 identical over 7 bases. The CDR3 spans 19 residues. In germline, CDR1 is SGHDT, CDR2 YYEEEE. V trimming: 4 bases; J trimming: 0 bases; junction bases outside the gene matches: 15. CDR3 residues: CASSRDSLVAPSNTGELFF. CDR3 bases: TGTGCCAGCAGCAGGGACAGTCTAGTCGCCCCATCGAACACCGGGGAGCTGTTTTTT.

V is TRBV28 and J is TRBJ2-3; the match to TRBD2 covers 14 bases. The germline V gene encodes CDR1 MDHEN and CDR2 SYDVKM. Trimming cost V 6 bases and J 3 bases; bases outside gene matches: 14. The length of the CDR3 is 19 residues. CDR3 region: CASSRAPGTSGRGTDTQYF. The CDR3, as DNA: TGTGCCAGCAGCCGGGCTCCCGGGACTAGCGGGAGAGGGACAGATACGCAGTATTTT.

This chain connects TRBV5-1 to TRBJ2-1; 9 bases are shared with TRBD1. Trimming cost V 4 bases and J 7 bases; bases outside gene matches: 9. Germline assignment: CDR1 SGHRS and CDR2 YFSETQ. The CDR3 length is 15 residues. The CDR3 nucleotides read TGCGCCAGCAGCCAAGCACAGGGGGCCGTGAATGAGCAGTTCTTC. Translating gives CASSQAQGAVNEQFF.